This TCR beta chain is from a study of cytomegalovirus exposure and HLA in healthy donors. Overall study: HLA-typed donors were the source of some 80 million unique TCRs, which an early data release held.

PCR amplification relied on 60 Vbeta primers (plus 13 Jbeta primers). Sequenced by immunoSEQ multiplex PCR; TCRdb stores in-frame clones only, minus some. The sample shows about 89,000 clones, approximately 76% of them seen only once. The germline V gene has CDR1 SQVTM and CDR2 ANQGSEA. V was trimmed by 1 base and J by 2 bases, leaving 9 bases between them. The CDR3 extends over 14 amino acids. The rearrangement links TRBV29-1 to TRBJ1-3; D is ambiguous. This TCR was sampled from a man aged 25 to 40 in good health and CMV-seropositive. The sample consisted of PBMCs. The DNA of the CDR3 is TGCAGCGTTGAAGGGCAGTCCGCTGGAAACACCATATATTTT. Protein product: CSVEGQSAGNTIYF.